The 5 T cell receptor beta chains below were found in one sample sequenced in a study of T-cell memory formation after mild COVID-19. TCRdb fed the 5' RACE reads into MiXCR, producing one record per CDR3 protein. Counted here are hundreds of thousands of distinct CDR3 sequences, 15% occurring once; the ten biggest clones make up 2.1%. Material for sequencing was PBMCs or a T cell subset sorted from them (not recorded which). The origin of the receptors is an adult woman who had mild COVID-19 (a few samples of this study predate the infection). Cell type and time point are not known.

The CDR3 DNA sequence: TGTGCCAGCAGCAACCCCATCACAGGGGGATTGAATTCACCCCTCCACTTT. Its protein is CASSNPITGGLNSPLHF. The gene calls are TRBV25-1 and TRBJ1-6; 8 nucleotides align to TRBD1. Germline values: CDR1 MGHDK, CDR2 SYGVNS. This CDR3 has 17 amino acids. The trim removed 6 bases at V and 7 bases at J, leaving 14 bases unmatched.

The V gene is TRBV9, the J gene TRBJ2-5, with no clear D. The V and J ends lost 4 bases and 2 bases respectively, with 15 bases between them. Germline-derived CDR1 and CDR2 are SGDLS and YYNGEE. The CDR3 has 15 residues. CDR3 in amino acids: CASSRSVARQETQYF. For the CDR3, the DNA is TGTGCCAGCAGCCGTTCGGTGGCTAGACAAGAGACCCAGTACTTC.

The chain couples TRBV2 to TRBJ1-6; 7 bases line up with TRBD1. CDR3 length: 15 amino acids. Trimming took 6 bases from V and 7 from J; bases not matched to a gene: 9. Germline V lookup: CDR1 SNHLY, CDR2 FYNNEI. CDR3 region: CASSPTGQSNSPLHF. CDR3 DNA: TGTGCCAGCAGCCCCACGGGACAGTCCAATTCACCCCTCCACTTT.

The rearrangement links TRBV5-1 to TRBJ2-3; D is unresolved. The CDR3 is 14 amino acids. The V end lost 4 bases, the J end lost 0 bases, and 9 bases lay between the germline ends. CDR1 and CDR2 from the germline V gene are SGHRS and YFSETQ. The CDR3 protein is CASSATTSTDTQYF. DNA for the CDR3: TGCGCCAGCAGCGCCACCACCAGCACAGATACGCAGTATTTT.

In this sample, this clonotype turned up a few times. The CDR3 spells CASSVFSGGTQYF. The CDR3 nucleotides read TGTGCCAGCAGCGTATTCTCCGGTGGGACCCAGTACTTC. The chain is built from TRBV9 and TRBJ2-5, with D hard to call. CDR3 length: 13 residues. Looked up from germline, CDR1 is SGDLS and CDR2 is YYNGEE. V lost 1 base and J 7 bases, leaving 11 bases between the germline ends.